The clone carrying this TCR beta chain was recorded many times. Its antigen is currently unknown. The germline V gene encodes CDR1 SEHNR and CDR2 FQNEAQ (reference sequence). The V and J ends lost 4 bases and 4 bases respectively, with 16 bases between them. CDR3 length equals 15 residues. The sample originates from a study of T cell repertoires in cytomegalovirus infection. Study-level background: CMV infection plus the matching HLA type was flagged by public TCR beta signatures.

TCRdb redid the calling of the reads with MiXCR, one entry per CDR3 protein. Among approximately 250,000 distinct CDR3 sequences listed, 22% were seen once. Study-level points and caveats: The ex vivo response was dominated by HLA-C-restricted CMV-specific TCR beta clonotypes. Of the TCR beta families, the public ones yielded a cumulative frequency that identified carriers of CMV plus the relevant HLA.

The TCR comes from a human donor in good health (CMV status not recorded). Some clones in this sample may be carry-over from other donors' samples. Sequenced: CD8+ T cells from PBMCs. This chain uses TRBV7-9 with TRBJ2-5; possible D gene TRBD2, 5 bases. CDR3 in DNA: TGTGCCAGCAGCTCCAATGAGGGTATGGGAGAGACCCAGTACTTC. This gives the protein CASSSNEGMGETQYF.